This T cell receptor beta chain derives from a study of cytomegalovirus exposure and HLA in healthy donors. Study-wide results and limits: Associated with cytomegalovirus, according to the listing, were fewer than 200 TCR beta chains.

Using immunoSEQ multiplex PCR, the repertoire was profiled, and TCRdb retains in-frame clones only, with some absent. The sample contains about 98,000 clones, roughly 85% of which appear only once. CDR1 is SGHAT, CDR2 FQNNGV, per germline. The CDR3 length is 17 residues. V lost 0 bases to trimming and J lost 1 base; unmatched junction nucleotides: 7. Worth noting for this clone: Its target is not known.

The specimen was PBMCs. The rearrangement links TRBV11-2 to TRBJ1-1; 8 bases line up with TRBD1. This receptor was obtained from a woman aged 30 to 39 in good health and CMV-seronegative. The CDR3 DNA is TGTGCCAGCAGCTTAGAACCAATACAGGGGGGGAACACTGAAGCTTTCTTT. It specifies CASSLEPIQGGNTEAFF.